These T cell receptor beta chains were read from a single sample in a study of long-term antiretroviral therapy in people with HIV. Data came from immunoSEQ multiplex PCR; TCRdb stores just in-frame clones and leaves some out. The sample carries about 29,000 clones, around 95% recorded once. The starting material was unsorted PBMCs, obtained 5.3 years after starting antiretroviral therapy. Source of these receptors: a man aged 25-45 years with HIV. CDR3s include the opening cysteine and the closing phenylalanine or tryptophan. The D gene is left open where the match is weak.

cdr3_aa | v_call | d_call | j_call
CSAPENTEAFF | TRBV20-1 | . | TRBJ1-1
CASSKRLAGGDYEQYF | TRBV2 | TRBD2 | TRBJ2-7
CASSLAGTGGKYEQYF | TRBV11-1 | TRBD1 | TRBJ2-7
CASSADILREQFF | TRBV10-1 | . | TRBJ2-1
CASSPKGGAGQETQYF | TRBV5-4 | . | TRBJ2-5
CASSRLRGYEQYF | TRBV4-3 | . | TRBJ2-7
CASSSDGIQYF | TRBV5-4 | . | TRBJ2-4
CASSPQGAREQYF | TRBV7-2 | TRBD1 | TRBJ2-7
CASSLPSSGNTIYF | TRBV7-9 | . | TRBJ1-3
CASRWTLNTEAFF | TRBV5-1 | . | TRBJ1-1
CASSLGGNTEAFF | TRBV5-6 | . | TRBJ1-1
CASSLGVLPPTDTQYF | TRBV7-8 | . | TRBJ2-3
CASSQEIGAIDNYEQYF | TRBV4-3 | . | TRBJ2-7
CASSIGQNEAFF | TRBV5-1 | . | TRBJ1-1
CASSKWGPTGREGYNEQFF | TRBV21-1 | . | TRBJ2-1
CASTRDRTYEQYF | TRBV6-5 | TRBD1 | TRBJ2-7
CAISEASELDGYTF | TRBV6-5 | . | TRBJ1-2
CASSLAMGDRVYEQYF | TRBV7-9 | . | TRBJ2-7
CASRGPGQGQMRAWGYTF | TRBV5-4 | TRBD1 | TRBJ1-2
CASSPGYYGGELFF | TRBV5-1 | . | TRBJ2-2
CASSGTSGRAFGADTQYF | TRBV5-1 | TRBD2 | TRBJ2-3
CASIGGEPEDTQYF | TRBV6-6 | . | TRBJ2-3